A selection of T cell receptor beta chains follows, all from one sample in a study of shared clonotypes between healthy human individuals. Sequencing used immunoSEQ multiplex PCR; TCRdb keeps in-frame clones, though not all of them. Altogether 600,000 or so clones are present, 90% to 95% being singletons, with the ten largest covering 0.095% to 0.14%. The specimen was naive CD8+ T cells sorted from blood. The receptor set was obtained from a woman aged 25 to 39 in good health. Each CDR3 is given with its conserved first and last residue. The D gene is left open where the match is weak. Where a row states a size, it is once, few, many or the class of an expanded clone; other rows omit it.

abundance: once; v_gene: TRBV21-1; d_gene: NA; j_gene: TRBJ2-7; CDR3nt: TGTGCCAGCAGCAAAGCCTGCAGGGGTGCGCGGTACGAGCAGTACTTC; CDR3aa: CASSKACRGARYEQYF
abundance: NA; v_gene: TRBV11-2; d_gene: TRBD1; j_gene: TRBJ2-2; CDR3nt: TGTGCCAGCAGCCCCCCCCGGACAGGTGTTTTCACCGGGGAGCTGTTTTTT; CDR3aa: CASSPPRTGVFTGELFF
abundance: NA; v_gene: TRBV27; d_gene: NA; j_gene: TRBJ1-1; CDR3nt: TGTGCCAGCAGTTTAACGGGGACATTGAACACTGAAGCTTTCTTT; CDR3aa: CASSLTGTLNTEAFF
abundance: NA; v_gene: TRBV27; d_gene: TRBD1; j_gene: TRBJ2-7; CDR3nt: TGTGCCAGCAGTCCCACGGGACAGGGGACCGAGCAGTACTTC; CDR3aa: CASSPTGQGTEQYF
abundance: NA; v_gene: TRBV5-1; d_gene: TRBD2; j_gene: TRBJ2-2; CDR3nt: TGCGCCAGCAGCCCCAGACTAGCCTCTTCCACCGGGGAGCTGTTTTTT; CDR3aa: CASSPRLASSTGELFF
abundance: NA; v_gene: TRBV6-6; d_gene: TRBD2; j_gene: TRBJ2-7; CDR3nt: TGTGCCAGCAGCACGACTAGCGGAGTATACTACGAGCAGTACTTC; CDR3aa: CASSTTSGVYYEQYF
abundance: once; v_gene: TRBV11-1; d_gene: NA; j_gene: TRBJ2-1; CDR3nt: TGTGCCAGCAGCTTAGACTTCTACAATGAGCAGTTCTTC; CDR3aa: CASSLDFYNEQFF
abundance: NA; v_gene: TRBV5-4; d_gene: TRBD1; j_gene: TRBJ2-3; CDR3nt: TGTGCCAGCAGAGCAAGACAGGGTAGCACAGATACGCAGTATTTT; CDR3aa: CASRARQGSTDTQYF
abundance: NA; v_gene: TRBV14; d_gene: NA; j_gene: TRBJ2-7; CDR3nt: TGTGCCAGCAGCCAGGGCTACGAGCAGTACTTC; CDR3aa: CASSQGYEQYF
abundance: NA; v_gene: TRBV7-8; d_gene: TRBD1; j_gene: TRBJ2-5; CDR3nt: TGTGCCAGCAGCCTTTGGACAGGGGCGGGGGAGACCCAGTACTTC; CDR3aa: CASSLWTGAGETQYF
abundance: NA; v_gene: TRBV28; d_gene: TRBD2; j_gene: TRBJ2-3; CDR3nt: TGTGCCAGCAGTCTAACTAGCGCCAGAGATACGCAGTATTTT; CDR3aa: CASSLTSARDTQYF
abundance: NA; v_gene: TRBV27; d_gene: TRBD2; j_gene: TRBJ2-7; CDR3nt: TGTGCCAGCAGGGGACTAGTCTCCTACGAGCAGTACTTC; CDR3aa: CASRGLVSYEQYF
abundance: NA; v_gene: TRBV28; d_gene: NA; j_gene: TRBJ1-5; CDR3nt: TGTGCCAGCAGCCCAGTGGGGATTAGCAATCAGCCCCAGCATTTT; CDR3aa: CASSPVGISNQPQHF
abundance: NA; v_gene: TRBV2; d_gene: TRBD1; j_gene: TRBJ1-1; CDR3nt: TGTGCCAGCAGCCCCGGACAGGGGACGTCGAACACTGAAGCTTTCTTT; CDR3aa: CASSPGQGTSNTEAFF
abundance: NA; v_gene: TRBV15; d_gene: NA; j_gene: TRBJ1-1; CDR3nt: TGTGCCACCAGCAGAGGGGACACTGAAGCTTTCTTT; CDR3aa: CATSRGDTEAFF
abundance: once; v_gene: TRBV7-9; d_gene: NA; j_gene: TRBJ2-5; CDR3nt: TGTGCCAGCAGCTCACCACTTGGGCAGACCCAGTACTTC; CDR3aa: CASSSPLGQTQYF
abundance: NA; v_gene: TRBV27; d_gene: NA; j_gene: TRBJ2-7; CDR3nt: TGTGCCAGCAGAACAGGGACCTACGAGCAGTACTTC; CDR3aa: CASRTGTYEQYF
abundance: NA; v_gene: TRBV9; d_gene: NA; j_gene: TRBJ2-1; CDR3nt: TGTGCCAGCAGCCCCAACCCCTTAAGGGGGAGGGTCTACAATGAGCAGTTCTTC; CDR3aa: CASSPNPLRGRVYNEQFF
abundance: NA; v_gene: TRBV27; d_gene: NA; j_gene: TRBJ1-4; CDR3nt: TGTGCCAGCAGTTTAATAGGGGCGGGTAATGAAAAACTGTTTTTT; CDR3aa: CASSLIGAGNEKLFF
abundance: NA; v_gene: TRBV4-2; d_gene: TRBD2; j_gene: TRBJ2-5; CDR3nt: TGTGCCAGCAGCTCGGGGACTAGCGGAAGAGAGCAGTACTTC; CDR3aa: CASSSGTSGREQYF
abundance: NA; v_gene: TRBV5-5; d_gene: NA; j_gene: TRBJ1-2; CDR3nt: TGTGCCAGCAGCTTAACAGCTAACTATGGCTACACCTTC; CDR3aa: CASSLTANYGYTF
abundance: NA; v_gene: TRBV6-1; d_gene: NA; j_gene: TRBJ1-2; CDR3nt: TGTGCCAGCAGTGGGGTAGGGTCTAACTATGGCTACACCTTC; CDR3aa: CASSGVGSNYGYTF
abundance: NA; v_gene: TRBV6-5; d_gene: NA; j_gene: TRBJ2-1; CDR3nt: TGTGCCAGCAGGTCTACAGCCTACAATGAGCAGTTCTTC; CDR3aa: CASRSTAYNEQFF
abundance: once; v_gene: TRBV7-8; d_gene: NA; j_gene: TRBJ2-7; CDR3nt: TGTGCCAGCGGGGCCATCCTCCGCTACGAGCAGTACTTC; CDR3aa: CASGAILRYEQYF
abundance: NA; v_gene: TRBV5-1; d_gene: TRBD1; j_gene: TRBJ2-7; CDR3nt: TGCGCCAGCAGCTTCTCGACAGGGGATCCATACGAGCAGTACTTC; CDR3aa: CASSFSTGDPYEQYF
abundance: NA; v_gene: TRBV4-2; d_gene: NA; j_gene: TRBJ1-5; CDR3nt: TGTGCCAGCAGCCAGGGGCGGCAGCCCCAGCATTTT; CDR3aa: CASSQGRQPQHF
abundance: once; v_gene: TRBV2; d_gene: NA; j_gene: TRBJ1-2; CDR3nt: TGTGCCAGCAGTGGGACGGCGGATGGCTACACCTTC; CDR3aa: CASSGTADGYTF
abundance: NA; v_gene: TRBV10-3; d_gene: NA; j_gene: TRBJ2-7; CDR3nt: TGTGCCATCAGTGTTTCGGAGGGTACCTACGAGCAGTACTTC; CDR3aa: CAISVSEGTYEQYF
abundance: NA; v_gene: TRBV30; d_gene: NA; j_gene: TRBJ1-6; CDR3nt: TGTGCCTGGAGTATTCAAGGGGCGGGTGATTCACCCCTCCACTTT; CDR3aa: CAWSIQGAGDSPLHF
abundance: NA; v_gene: TRBV5-1; d_gene: TRBD1; j_gene: TRBJ1-2; CDR3nt: TGCGCCAGCAGCTGGATCCGACAGGGTGGCGATGGCTACACCTTC; CDR3aa: CASSWIRQGGDGYTF
abundance: NA; v_gene: TRBV7-8; d_gene: TRBD2; j_gene: TRBJ2-3; CDR3nt: TGTGCCAGCAGCTCGAAAATAGCGGGAGGCTTGGATACGCAGTATTTT; CDR3aa: CASSSKIAGGLDTQYF
abundance: NA; v_gene: TRBV19; d_gene: TRBD2; j_gene: TRBJ2-1; CDR3nt: TGTGCCAGTACGTTGCTAGCGGGAGGTTACAATGAGCAGTTCTTC; CDR3aa: CASTLLAGGYNEQFF
abundance: NA; v_gene: TRBV10-2; d_gene: TRBD1; j_gene: TRBJ1-5; CDR3nt: TGCGCCAGCAGTCCGGGACAGGGGAATCAGCCCCAGCATTTT; CDR3aa: CASSPGQGNQPQHF
abundance: NA; v_gene: TRBV5-1; d_gene: TRBD1; j_gene: TRBJ2-7; CDR3nt: TGCGCCAGCAGCCCCCGGGACAGTCACTACGAGCAGTACTTC; CDR3aa: CASSPRDSHYEQYF
abundance: NA; v_gene: TRBV9; d_gene: NA; j_gene: TRBJ1-2; CDR3nt: TGTGCCAGCAGCGCCCCGGGTGGCGTTAACTATGGCTACACCTTC; CDR3aa: CASSAPGGVNYGYTF
abundance: once; v_gene: TRBV18; d_gene: NA; j_gene: TRBJ1-2; CDR3nt: TGTGCCAGCTCACCACCGGGGGGGGATGGCTACACCTTC; CDR3aa: CASSPPGGDGYTF
abundance: NA; v_gene: TRBV27; d_gene: NA; j_gene: TRBJ2-7; CDR3nt: TGTGCCAGCAGTCATGGGTCTACCTACGAGCAGTACTTC; CDR3aa: CASSHGSTYEQYF
abundance: once; v_gene: TRBV15; d_gene: NA; j_gene: TRBJ2-1; CDR3nt: TGTGCCACCAGCAGTGGGTTAGCGAATGAGCAGTTCTTC; CDR3aa: CATSSGLANEQFF
abundance: NA; v_gene: TRBV28; d_gene: TRBD2; j_gene: TRBJ2-2; CDR3nt: TGTGCCAGCAGTCTAGCGGGGTCGAACACCGGGGAGCTGTTTTTT; CDR3aa: CASSLAGSNTGELFF
abundance: NA; v_gene: TRBV11-2; d_gene: NA; j_gene: TRBJ2-5; CDR3nt: TGTGCCAGCAGCTTTCTCGAACTGGAGACCCAGTACTTC; CDR3aa: CASSFLELETQYF
abundance: NA; v_gene: TRBV4-1; d_gene: NA; j_gene: TRBJ2-2; CDR3nt: TGCGCCAGCAGCCAAGAACGGGAAAACACCGGGGAGCTGTTTTTT; CDR3aa: CASSQERENTGELFF
abundance: once; v_gene: TRBV4-1; d_gene: TRBD1; j_gene: TRBJ2-5; CDR3nt: TGCGCCAGCAGCCAAACAGGGGGCTTAGGAGAGACCCAGTACTTC; CDR3aa: CASSQTGGLGETQYF
abundance: NA; v_gene: TRBV20-1; d_gene: NA; j_gene: TRBJ2-7; CDR3nt: TGCAGTGCAGATTGGGGAACAGCGGTGTACTTC; CDR3aa: CSADWGTAVYF
abundance: few; v_gene: TRBV7-9; d_gene: TRBD2; j_gene: TRBJ2-7; CDR3nt: TGTGCCAGCAGCTTTTTAGCGGGAGGGCCCCAGGACGAGCAGTACTTC; CDR3aa: CASSFLAGGPQDEQYF
abundance: once; v_gene: TRBV28; d_gene: NA; j_gene: TRBJ1-1; CDR3nt: TGTGCCAGCAGTGGTTGGGGTGAGGATGAAGCTTTCTTT; CDR3aa: CASSGWGEDEAFF
abundance: once; v_gene: TRBV5-6; d_gene: NA; j_gene: TRBJ1-1; CDR3nt: TGTGCCAGCAGCTTGGCAGTAGGATGGGGGATGAACACTGAAGCTTTCTTT; CDR3aa: CASSLAVGWGMNTEAFF
abundance: NA; v_gene: TRBV5-6; d_gene: NA; j_gene: TRBJ2-2; CDR3nt: TGTGCCAGCAGCTTGGCCGGTGACACCGGGGAGCTGTTTTTT; CDR3aa: CASSLAGDTGELFF
abundance: NA; v_gene: TRBV7-9; d_gene: NA; j_gene: TRBJ1-1; CDR3nt: TGTGCCAGCAGATGGGACACGAACACTGAAGCTTTCTTT; CDR3aa: CASRWDTNTEAFF
abundance: NA; v_gene: TRBV5-6; d_gene: TRBD2; j_gene: TRBJ2-3; CDR3nt: TGTGCCAGCAGCTTGGGTAGCGGGATCGGCACAGATACGCAGTATTTT; CDR3aa: CASSLGSGIGTDTQYF
abundance: once; v_gene: TRBV9; d_gene: NA; j_gene: TRBJ1-2; CDR3nt: TGTGCCAGCAGCGCCACCGAAGACAGGCCCTTAGAGTATGGCTACACCTTC; CDR3aa: CASSATEDRPLEYGYTF
abundance: NA; v_gene: TRBV9; d_gene: NA; j_gene: TRBJ1-1; CDR3nt: TGTGCCAGCAGCACCACCACTGAAGCTTTCTTT; CDR3aa: CASSTTTEAFF
abundance: NA; v_gene: TRBV5-4; d_gene: TRBD1; j_gene: TRBJ1-2; CDR3nt: TGTGCCAGCAGCCCAGGACAGGGGATCTATGGCTACACCTTC; CDR3aa: CASSPGQGIYGYTF
abundance: NA; v_gene: TRBV7-6; d_gene: NA; j_gene: TRBJ1-4; CDR3nt: TGTGCCAGCAGCTTACGGGGGCGGAAACTGTTTTTT; CDR3aa: CASSLRGRKLFF